The 16 T cell receptor beta chains listed next were all sequenced from one sample in a study of T cell responses to AZD1222 COVID-19 vaccine. The data were produced by immunoSEQ multiplex PCR, yet TCRdb's version contains in-frame clones alone and is incomplete. The table shows 96,000 or so clones, with roughly 87% occurring only once. The input for sequencing was peripheral blood, taken on day 0 of AZD1222 vaccination. The receptors were sampled from an adult in good health.

This CDR3 reads CASSLKSQNTEAFF. The DNA of the CDR3 is TGTGCCAGCAGCTTGAAATCTCAGAACACTGAAGCTTTCTTT. The chain employs TRBV7-9 and TRBJ1-1, with D uncertain. Germline assignment: CDR1 SEHNR and CDR2 FQNEAQ (reference sequence). The CDR3 length is 14 residues. The germline V and J ends were trimmed by 3 bases and 1 base, with 9 bases remaining between them. Filled out from reference TRBV7-9 and TRBJ1-1, the complete variable domain reads DTGVSQNPRHKITKRGQNVTFRCDPISEHNRLYWYRQTLGQGPEFLTYFQNEAQLEKSRLLSDRFSAERPKGSFSTLEIQRTEQGDSAMYLCASSLKSQNTEAFFGQGTRLTVV.

The V call is TRBV28, the J call TRBJ1-2; D not resolved. Germline CDR1 and CDR2: MDHEN and SYDVKM. The CDR3 is 13 amino acids. Trimming left V 10 bases short and J 1 base short, with 13 bases between. The CDR3 reads CATLTSRNYGYTF. CDR3 nucleotides: TGTGCCACCCTAACCTCACGTAACTATGGCTACACCTTC.

This sequence joins TRBV28 and TRBJ1-3, with D possibly matching TRBD1 (5 bases). Germline CDR1 MDHEN, CDR2 SYDVKM. The CDR3 is 15 residues long. Trimming removed 3 bases from V and 4 bases from J, with 13 bases in between. CDR3: CASSFPGTLGNTIYF. The CDR3, as DNA: TGTGCCAGCAGTTTCCCGGGGACGCTAGGAAACACCATATATTTT.

The gene calls are TRBV7-6 and TRBJ1-1; D unresolved. Germline V gene sequence: CDR1 SGHVS, CDR2 FNYEAQ. CDR3 size: 12 residues. The germline V and J ends were trimmed by 8 bases and 4 bases, with 11 bases remaining between them. The chain's CDR3 is CASGSAVTEAFF. The CDR3 DNA reads as TGTGCCAGCGGGTCCGCGGTCACTGAAGCTTTCTTT.

This chain joins TRBV7-8 and TRBJ1-2; D is unresolved. CDR1 and CDR2 from the germline V gene are SGHVS and FQNEAQ. The V gene lost 1 base and the J gene lost 8 bases, with 8 bases spanning the gap. There are 12 residues in the CDR3. CDR3 sequence reads: CASSLVREGYTF. DNA for the CDR3: TGTGCCAGCAGCTTAGTTCGAGAAGGCTACACCTTC.

The gene calls are TRBV2 and TRBJ1-1; D is unclear. The germline CDR1 and CDR2 sequences are SNHLY and FYNNEI. The CDR3 loop spans 13 amino acids. The V gene lost 7 bases and the J gene lost 4 bases, with 13 bases spanning the gap. Here the CDR3 DNA reads TGTGCCAGCAAGGTGGAGGGTGCCACTGAAGCTTTCTTT. Residues: CASKVEGATEAFF.

There are many counts of this clone. The chain recombines TRBV19 with TRBJ1-6; D is uncertain. V dropped 3 bases and J dropped 2 bases, with 5 bases sitting between them. The CDR3 contains 14 residues. The V gene's germline CDR1 is LNHDA and CDR2 SQIVND (reference sequence). The CDR3 DNA sequence: TGTGCCAGTAGTATCGACACCTATAATTCACCCCTCCACTTT. Translation gives CASSIDTYNSPLHF.

CDR3 residues: CASSYGIELSYGYTF. The DNA of the CDR3 is TGTGCCAGCAGTTACGGGATCGAACTATCCTATGGCTACACCTTC. The V and J genes are TRBV6-5 and TRBJ1-2; D uncertain. This CDR3 has 15 residues. The V end lost 2 bases, the J end lost 4 bases, and 14 bases lay between the germline ends. The V gene's germline CDR1 is MNHEY and CDR2 SVGAGI.

The chain recombines TRBV6-4 with TRBJ2-1, with D unresolved. CDR1 and CDR2 from the germline V gene are MRHNA and SNTAGT. Between the trimmed V and J ends, which lost 4 bases and 8 bases, there was a span of 15 bases. The CDR3 extends over 14 amino acids. This CDR3 is CASSARISADEQFF. The CDR3, as DNA: TGTGCCAGCAGTGCCCGGATCAGCGCCGATGAGCAGTTCTTC.

This clone was seen only a few times. The V gene is TRBV2, the J gene TRBJ1-5, with TRBD1 identical over 8 bases. The length of the CDR3 is 14 residues. The germline V gene has CDR1 SNHLY and CDR2 FYNNEI. Trimming removed 6 bases from V and 2 bases from J; junction bases left unmatched: 3. This CDR3 is CASSETGGNQPQHF. CDR3 DNA: TGTGCCAGCAGCGAGACAGGGGGCAATCAGCCCCAGCATTTT.

V is TRBV2 and J is TRBJ1-3; weak D call: TRBD1 (6 bases). Germline V gives CDR1 SNHLY, CDR2 FYNNEI. The CDR3 has 15 residues. The V gene lost 3 bases and the J gene lost 3 bases, with 12 bases spanning the gap. The CDR3 protein is CASSEEGGLGNTIYF. The CDR3 bases are TGTGCCAGCAGTGAGGAGGGGGGACTTGGAAACACCATATATTTT.

The rearrangement joins TRBV30 to TRBJ2-3; D is possibly TRBD1 (6 bases). This CDR3 spans 13 amino acids. Germline V CDR1 and CDR2: GTSNPN, SVGIG (reference sequence). V was trimmed by 8 bases and J by 0 bases, leaving 12 bases between them. The CDR3 DNA reads TGTGCCCTCGAGCAGGGGAGCACAGATACGCAGTATTTT. Translating gives CALEQGSTDTQYF.

The J gene is TRBJ1-1, the V gene TRBV5-6; D is uncertain. Germline CDR1 reads SGHDT; CDR2 reads YYEEEE. The CDR3 is 16 residues long. V was clipped by 1 base and J by 0 bases, with 13 bases between them. CDR3 region: CASSLFGRFMNTEAFF. CDR3 nucleotides: TGTGCCAGCAGCTTGTTTGGCAGGTTCATGAACACTGAAGCTTTCTTT.

A single count supports this clone. The V call is TRBV30, the J call TRBJ2-7; 9 nucleotides align to TRBD1. The CDR3 sequence is 12 residues long. Germline values: CDR1 GTSNPN, CDR2 SVGIG (reference sequence). The V segment lost 8 bases and the J segment 7 bases; nucleotides outside the gene matches: 9. This CDR3 is CAGEQGAEEQYF. Written as DNA, the CDR3 is TGTGCCGGGGAACAGGGGGCTGAAGAGCAGTACTTC.

The rearrangement links TRBV28 to TRBJ1-2, with D possibly matching TRBD1 (6 bases). V gave up 3 bases and J gave up 5 bases, with 19 bases separating them. The V gene's germline CDR1 is MDHEN and CDR2 SYDVKM. This CDR3 spans 16 amino acids. DNA for the CDR3: TGTGCCAGCAGTTTTCCTCTCTTGACAGGATTGTATGGCTACACCTTC. This encodes CASSFPLLTGLYGYTF.

The genes are TRBV13 and TRBJ1-4, with no clear D. From germline, CDR1 is PRHDT and CDR2 FYEKMQ (reference sequence). The CDR3 consists of 15 residues. Trimming shortened V by 3 bases and J by 8 bases, and 16 bases separated the two germline ends. The CDR3 DNA reads as TGTGCCAGCAGCTTTTCGGGCCTGGGCGGAGAAAAACTGTTTTTT. Translation gives CASSFSGLGGEKLFF.